The T cell receptor beta chain under discussion was sequenced for a study of cytomegalovirus exposure and HLA in healthy donors. Whole-study results and caveats: Several V segments, TRBV6-2 and TRBV6-3 among them, could not be told apart and were dropped. Later analysis showed most CMV-associated TCR beta chains appearing HLA-restricted. When a later analysis was performed, an Asian-associated ancestry cluster reportedly had fewer N-insertions than the approximately 700-donor mean.

PCR used 60 Vbeta primers and 13 Jbeta primers. Data came from immunoSEQ multiplex PCR; TCRdb stores just in-frame clones and leaves some out. Of about 78,000 clones in the sample, around 70% were seen once. The CDR3 loop spans 15 amino acids. Germline V CDR1 and CDR2: SNHLY, FYNNEI. The germline V and J ends were trimmed by 7 bases and 3 bases, with 18 bases remaining between them. Worth noting for this clone: What it binds is not known.

The sequenced sample consisted of PBMCs. The V and J genes are TRBV2 and TRBJ1-1; perhaps TRBD1 as D (6 bases). The sequence came from a woman in her thirties or forties in good health and CMV-seropositive. The CDR3 nucleotides are TGTGCCAGCACAAGGTGGGGGCGCTCGGACACTGAAGCTTTCTTT. This sequence encodes CASTRWGRSDTEAFF.